Sequencing of this T cell receptor (beta chain) was carried out in a study of T cell responses to AZD1222 COVID-19 vaccine. Germline V lookup: CDR1 SGHNT, CDR2 YYREEE (reference sequence). The CDR3 covers 13 residues. V was shortened by 0 bases and J by 8 bases, with 9 bases between the two germline ends. This clone showed up just once. Its antigen is not known. The repertoire was sequenced with immunoSEQ multiplex PCR; TCRdb's copy has only in-frame clones and lacks some. This repertoire shows fewer than 150,000 clones, roughly 90% found once; its top ten account for around 5%. Study results and caveats: Targeting of unmutated variant regions was reportedly seen in nearly half of spike-specific TCRs. The span of vaccine-associated CD4 TCRs extended across spike, with dominance at 160-218 and 743-854. Donor demographics were predominantly white British with a female majority; clonal diversity may be underestimated.

Analysis merged second doses at about 4 or about 12 weeks. This sample comprised peripheral blood, obtained 28 days after the second AZD1222 dose. The chain has TRBV5-4 and TRBJ2-1; D is undetermined. The receptor comes from an adult who received the AZD1222 COVID-19 vaccine. This CDR3 is CASSLGQYDEQFF. The CDR3 DNA sequence: TGTGCCAGCAGCTTGGGTCAATACGATGAGCAGTTCTTC.